This T cell receptor beta chain is from a study of TIL therapy for anti-PD-1-resistant metastatic lung cancer. About the research overall: Patients then received nivolumab; progressors got lymphodepletion, TIL and IL-2. Median patient age was 54, ranging about 38-80 years.

Germline-derived CDR1 and CDR2 are LNHDA and SQIVND (reference sequence). This CDR3 is 12 amino acids long. Deletions cut 5 bases from V and 7 bases from J, with 8 bases between. The libraries were made with immunoSEQ v3. Each library reached 1.9 million or so read pairs, or about 5-6.5 million at deep level. TCRdb keeps only in-frame clones here, not all; method: immunoSEQ multiplex PCR. In the table there are more than 35,000 clones, about 70% of which are singletons. Time point denoted: pre-treatment sample, taken before nivolumab and TIL therapy. For this clone: Antigen unknown.

Study observations and caveats: This highly selected cohort may not generalize to typical lung cancer patients.

The sequencing here drew on blood, taken at baseline. The TCR was taken from a person between 25 and 79 years old with non-small cell lung cancer. The chain recombines TRBV19 with TRBJ1-4; D is uncertain. The CDR3 nucleotides read TGTGCCAGTAGTCGCCTCGGTGAAAAACTGTTTTTT. Its protein product is CASSRLGEKLFF.